This T cell receptor (beta chain) is from a study of cytomegalovirus exposure and HLA in healthy donors. Study-wide results and caveats: The records held CMV serostatus as the only immune exposure information. An analysis done earlier found most TCR beta V segments productive about 87% or about 30% of the time. 87-base-pair reads could not separate some V segments, including TRBV6-2 and TRBV6-3. Researchers reported in a later analysis that a missense DCLRE1C variant was tied to TCR beta V- and J-gene trimming.

On this clone: The antigen remains unidentified.

The PCR employed 60 Vbeta primers together with 13 Jbeta primers. Clones were read by immunoSEQ multiplex PCR, and TCRdb kept only the in-frame ones, dropping some. The table has 130,000 to 150,000 clones, about three quarters seen once. Germline V lookup: CDR1 SGHAT, CDR2 FQNNGV. The CDR3 consists of 11 residues. V shed 1 base and J shed 8 bases, with 5 bases lying between them. Source material: PBMCs. The chain combines TRBV11-2 with TRBJ1-1; D remains unclear. The receptor was isolated from a woman aged 25 to 39 in good health and CMV-seronegative. The CDR3 reads CASSLVQEAFF. The CDR3 DNA sequence: TGTGCCAGCAGCTTAGTACAGGAAGCTTTCTTT.